This TCR beta chain appears in the sequencing data of a study of control samples from healthy donors and cancer patients. Only in-frame clones appear in the TCRdb table, and some are missing; sequencing was by immunoSEQ multiplex PCR. The data contain 25,000 to 35,000 clones, roughly 89% of them seen just once; the ten biggest clones take up about 1.5%. Trimming left V 5 bases short and J 8 bases short, with 21 bases between. The CDR3 is made up of 15 amino acids. Germline CDR1 LGHDT, CDR2 YNNKEL (reference sequence). J is TRBJ1-2 and V is TRBV3-1 (or the pseudogene TRBV3-2); TRBD1 might be the D (5 bases). Sequenced sample: PBMCs. The receptor was derived from a woman between 35 and 50 years old with lung cancer. Here the CDR3 reads CASSFRDPEEIGYTF. Here the CDR3 DNA reads TGTGCCAGCAGCTTTCGGGACCCCGAAGAAATCGGCTACACCTTC.